Shown below are 12 T cell receptor beta chains from a single sample sequenced in a study of response to subunit inactivated influenza vaccine. From the RT-PCR reads, TCRdb called clonotypes with MiXCR, one entry per CDR3 protein. The sample holds roughly 780,000 distinct CDR3 sequences; about 18% are singletons and the top ten take roughly a tenth. The specimen was PBMCs from blood, collected more than 4 days after vaccination. Receptor source: a man aged 50 to 60 who received an inactivated influenza vaccine.

This clonotype turned up a few times. The genes are TRBV12-3 or TRBV12-4 and TRBJ2-7; D perhaps matches TRBD1 (6 bases). This CDR3 is built from 14 residues. The V and J ends lost 3 bases and 2 bases respectively, with 11 bases between them. CDR3 residues: CASSLGHEPYEQYF. As DNA, the CDR3 is TGTGCCAGCAGTTTGGGACACGAACCCTACGAGCAGTACTTC.

This clonotype was detected only a few times. J is TRBJ2-2 and V is TRBV11-2, with D unresolved. Trimming pared 5 bases from V and 4 bases from J, leaving 8 bases between. Germline assignment: CDR1 SGHAT and CDR2 FQNNGV. The CDR3 totals 13 residues. CDR3 amino acids: CASSPQSTGELFF. The CDR3 DNA sequence: TGTGCCAGCAGCCCCCAGTCCACCGGGGAGCTGTTTTTT.

The chain combines TRBV3-1 with TRBJ1-2; D is undetermined. This CDR3 has 15 residues. V dropped 4 bases and J dropped 0 bases, with 12 bases sitting between them. Germline V CDR1 and CDR2: LGHDT, YNNKEL (reference sequence). The CDR3 DNA sequence: TGTGCCAGCAGCCCTTTCGTAAACGCTAACTATGGCTACACCTTC. Its translation is CASSPFVNANYGYTF.

This sequence joins TRBV5-8 and TRBJ2-2; D is tentatively TRBD1 or TRBD2 (5 bases each). The V and J ends lost 6 bases and 7 bases respectively, with 22 bases between them. This CDR3 spans 16 amino acids. The germline CDR1 and CDR2 sequences are SGHTS and YDEGEE. The CDR3 region is CASILPGRNRGGELFF. In DNA, the CDR3 is TGTGCCAGCATCCTCCCGGGACGGAACCGGGGCGGGGAGCTGTTTTTT.

This clonotype was recorded a few times. The chain uses TRBV25-1 and TRBJ2-3; TRBD2 matches 7 bases. Germline values: CDR1 MGHDK, CDR2 SYGVNS. CDR3 size: 15 residues. Germline trimming cut 4 bases from V and 2 bases from J; bases unmatched to any gene: 6. The CDR3 loop is CASSVRGRVTDTQYF. CDR3 DNA sequence: TGTGCCAGCAGTGTAAGAGGGAGGGTCACAGATACGCAGTATTTT.

This clonotype was picked up a small number of times. The chain employs TRBV7-6 and TRBJ2-1; possibly TRBD2 for D (5 bases). Trimming removed 5 bases at V and 2 bases at J, with 10 bases between. CDR1 SGHVS and CDR2 FNYEAQ come from the germline V gene. This CDR3 region has 14 residues. The CDR3 loop reads CASSGPGTYNEQFF. The CDR3 DNA reads as TGTGCCAGCAGCGGCCCGGGAACCTACAATGAGCAGTTCTTC.

Only a few counts were recorded for this clonotype. V gene TRBV5-1 combines with J gene TRBJ1-4, with TRBD1 matching over 7 bases. J was trimmed by 7 bases and V by 4 bases; bases with no gene match: 7. The germline gives CDR1 SGHRS, CDR2 YFSETQ. CDR3 size: 14 residues. CDR3 coding DNA: TGCGCCAGCAGCCTGCGGGACAGTAGTGAAAAACTGTTTTTT. Amino acids: CASSLRDSSEKLFF.

This clonotype was observed many times. The CDR3 sequence: CASSLSKWEPLHF. The CDR3 DNA reads as TGCGCCAGCAGCCTCTCGAAGTGGGAACCCCTCCACTTT. The V and J genes are TRBV4-3 and TRBJ1-6, with unresolved D. CDR3 length: 13 amino acids. V gave up 4 bases and J gave up 12 bases, with 13 bases separating them. CDR1 and CDR2 from the germline V gene are LGHNA and YSLEER.

This clonotype was observed a few times. The chain is built from TRBV19 and TRBJ2-2; weak D call: TRBD1 (5 bases). From germline, CDR1 is LNHDA and CDR2 SQIVND (reference sequence). The CDR3 has 14 amino acids. Trimming removed 2 bases from V and 4 bases from J, with 8 bases in between. CDR3 sequence (DNA): TGTGCCAGTAGTATATTCAGGGTCACCGGGGAGCTGTTTTTT. Its protein is CASSIFRVTGELFF.

V is TRBV15 and J is TRBJ2-5; possible D gene TRBD1, 6 bases. This CDR3 is 13 amino acids long. V was pared by 5 bases and J by 9 bases, with 16 bases between. Germline V gene lookup returns CDR1 LNHNV and CDR2 YYDKDF (reference sequence). CDR3: CATSGRQDGAQYF. Written as DNA, the CDR3 is TGTGCCACCAGCGGACGACAGGATGGAGCCCAGTACTTC.

The sample holds a few counts of this clonotype. The chain couples TRBV3-1 to TRBJ2-2; no clear D. There are 14 residues in the CDR3. V was trimmed by 0 bases and J by 8 bases, leaving 10 bases between them. Germline-derived CDR1 and CDR2 are LGHDT and YNNKEL (reference sequence). CDR3: CASSQDLAGGELFF. The CDR3 nucleotides read TGTGCCAGCAGCCAAGATCTGGCCGGAGGGGAGCTGTTTTTT.

This sequence joins TRBV5-1 and TRBJ2-1; 8 positions agree with TRBD1. Trimming took 2 bases from V and 3 from J; bases not matched to a gene: 7. The CDR3 has 16 residues. CDR1 is SGHRS and CDR2 is YFSETQ in the germline V gene. The CDR3 nucleotides read TGCGCCAGCAGCTTAACCGGGACAGGCATCTACAATGAGCAGTTCTTC. This encodes CASSLTGTGIYNEQFF. Combining the CDR3 with reference TRBV5-1 and TRBJ2-1 gives the whole variable domain KAGVTQTPRYLIKTRGQQVTLSCSPISGHRSVSWYQQTPGQGLQFLFEYFSETQRNKGNFPGRFSGRQFSNSRSEMNVSTLELGDSALYLCASSLTGTGIYNEQFFGPGTRLTVL.